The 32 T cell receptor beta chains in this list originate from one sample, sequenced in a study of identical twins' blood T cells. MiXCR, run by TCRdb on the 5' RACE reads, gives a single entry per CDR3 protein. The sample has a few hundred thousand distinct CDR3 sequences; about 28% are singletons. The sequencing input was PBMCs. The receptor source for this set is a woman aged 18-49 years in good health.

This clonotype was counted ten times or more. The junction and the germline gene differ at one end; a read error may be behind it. The CDR3 DNA is TGTGCCAGGACCCCATCACTTTCCTATAATTCACCCCTCCCCTTT. Residues: CARTPSLSYNSPLPF. This rearrangement joins TRBV9 to TRBJ1-6, with D unclear. CDR1 and CDR2 (germline): SGDLS, YYNGEE. CDR3 length: 15 amino acids.

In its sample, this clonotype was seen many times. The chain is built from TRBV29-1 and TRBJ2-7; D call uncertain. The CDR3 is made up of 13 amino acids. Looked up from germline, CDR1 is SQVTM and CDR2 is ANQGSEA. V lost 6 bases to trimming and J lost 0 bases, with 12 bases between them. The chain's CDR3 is CSVSHPSSYEQYF. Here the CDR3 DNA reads TGCAGCGTCTCACACCCTAGCTCCTACGAGCAGTACTTC.

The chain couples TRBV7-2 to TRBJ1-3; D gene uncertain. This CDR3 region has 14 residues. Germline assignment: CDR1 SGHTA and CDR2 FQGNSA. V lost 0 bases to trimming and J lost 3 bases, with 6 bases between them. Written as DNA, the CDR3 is TGTGCCAGCAGCTTAGCTGTCGGTGGAAACACCATATATTTT. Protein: CASSLAVGGNTIYF.

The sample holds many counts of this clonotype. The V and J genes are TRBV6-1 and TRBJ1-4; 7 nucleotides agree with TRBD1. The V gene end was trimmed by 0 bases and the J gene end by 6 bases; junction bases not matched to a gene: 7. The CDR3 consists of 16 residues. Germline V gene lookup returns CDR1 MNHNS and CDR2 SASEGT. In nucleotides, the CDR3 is TGTGCCAGCAGTGAAGCGCTAGGACAGGTTCATGAAAAACTGTTTTTT. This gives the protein CASSEALGQVHEKLFF.

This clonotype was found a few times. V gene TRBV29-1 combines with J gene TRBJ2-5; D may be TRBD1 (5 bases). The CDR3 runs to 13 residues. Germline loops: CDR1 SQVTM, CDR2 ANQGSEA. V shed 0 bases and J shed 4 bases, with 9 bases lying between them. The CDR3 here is CSVEDEGAETQYF. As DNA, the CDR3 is TGCAGCGTTGAAGATGAAGGGGCAGAGACCCAGTACTTC.

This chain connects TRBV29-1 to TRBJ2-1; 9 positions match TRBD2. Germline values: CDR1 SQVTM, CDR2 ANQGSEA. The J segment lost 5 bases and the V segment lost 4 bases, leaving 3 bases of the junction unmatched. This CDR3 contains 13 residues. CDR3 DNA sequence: TGCAGCGTTGCTCTAGCGGGGAACAATGAGCAGTTCTTC. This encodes CSVALAGNNEQFF.

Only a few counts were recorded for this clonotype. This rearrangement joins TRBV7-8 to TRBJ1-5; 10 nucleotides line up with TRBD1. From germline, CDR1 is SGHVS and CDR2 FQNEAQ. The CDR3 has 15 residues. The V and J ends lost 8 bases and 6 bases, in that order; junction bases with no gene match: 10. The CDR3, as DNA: TGTGCCAGCCAAGCGGACAGGGGGTCAGGTCAGCCCCAGCATTTT. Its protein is CASQADRGSGQPQHF.

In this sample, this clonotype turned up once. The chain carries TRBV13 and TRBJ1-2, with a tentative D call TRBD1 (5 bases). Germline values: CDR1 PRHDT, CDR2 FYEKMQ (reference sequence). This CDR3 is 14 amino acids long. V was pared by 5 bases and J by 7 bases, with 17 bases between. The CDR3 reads CASSQGAFRGGYTF. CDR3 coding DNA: TGTGCCAGCAGCCAAGGGGCCTTTAGGGGTGGCTACACCTTC.

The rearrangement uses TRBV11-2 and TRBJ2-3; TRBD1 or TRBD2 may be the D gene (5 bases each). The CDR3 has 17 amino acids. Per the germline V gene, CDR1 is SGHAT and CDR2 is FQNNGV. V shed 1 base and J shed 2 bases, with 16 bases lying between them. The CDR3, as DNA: TGTGCCAGCAGCTTAGTTGGGGACGGACGGTCCACAGATACGCAGTATTTT. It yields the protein CASSLVGDGRSTDTQYF.

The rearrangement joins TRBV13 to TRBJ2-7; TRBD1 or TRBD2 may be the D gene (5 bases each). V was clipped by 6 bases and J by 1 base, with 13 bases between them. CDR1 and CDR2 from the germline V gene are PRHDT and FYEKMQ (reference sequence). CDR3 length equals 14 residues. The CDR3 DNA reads TGTGCCAGCAGGGCCGGGACGGTATCCTACGAGCAGTACTTC. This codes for CASRAGTVSYEQYF.

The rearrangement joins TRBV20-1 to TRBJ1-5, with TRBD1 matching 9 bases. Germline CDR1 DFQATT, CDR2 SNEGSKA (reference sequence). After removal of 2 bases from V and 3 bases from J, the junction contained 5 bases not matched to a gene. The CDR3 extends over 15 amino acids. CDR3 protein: CSARPDRGDNQPQHF. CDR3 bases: TGCAGTGCTAGACCCGACAGGGGGGACAATCAGCCCCAGCATTTT.

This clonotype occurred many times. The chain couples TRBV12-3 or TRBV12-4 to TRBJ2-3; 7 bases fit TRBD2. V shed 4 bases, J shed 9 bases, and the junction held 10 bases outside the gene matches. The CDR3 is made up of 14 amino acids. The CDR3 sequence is CASSSLAGDITQYF. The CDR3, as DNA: TGTGCCAGCAGTTCCTTAGCGGGCGACATCACGCAGTATTTT.

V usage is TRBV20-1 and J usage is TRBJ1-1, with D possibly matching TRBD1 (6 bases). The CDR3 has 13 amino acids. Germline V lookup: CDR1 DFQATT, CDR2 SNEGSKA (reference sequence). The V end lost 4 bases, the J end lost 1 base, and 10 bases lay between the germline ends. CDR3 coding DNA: TGCAGTGCTATGGGGGGCTCGAACACTGAAGCTTTCTTT. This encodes CSAMGGSNTEAFF.

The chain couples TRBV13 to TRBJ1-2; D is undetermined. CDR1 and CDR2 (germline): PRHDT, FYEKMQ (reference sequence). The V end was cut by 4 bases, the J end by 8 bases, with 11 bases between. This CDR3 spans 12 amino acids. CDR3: CASSSGPGGYTF. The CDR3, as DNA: TGTGCCAGCAGCTCAGGCCCCGGGGGCTACACCTTC.

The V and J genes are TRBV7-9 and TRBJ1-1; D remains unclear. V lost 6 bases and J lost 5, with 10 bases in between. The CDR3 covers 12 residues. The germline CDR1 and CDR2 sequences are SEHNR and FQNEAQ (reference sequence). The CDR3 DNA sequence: TGTGCCAGCAGGAACTATGGAACTGAAGCTTTCTTT. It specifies CASRNYGTEAFF.

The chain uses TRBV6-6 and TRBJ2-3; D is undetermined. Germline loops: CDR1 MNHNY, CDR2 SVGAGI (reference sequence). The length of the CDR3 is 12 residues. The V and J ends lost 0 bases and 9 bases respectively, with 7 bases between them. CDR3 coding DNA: TGTGCCAGCAGTTACTCTGATGTCACGCAGTATTTT. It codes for CASSYSDVTQYF.

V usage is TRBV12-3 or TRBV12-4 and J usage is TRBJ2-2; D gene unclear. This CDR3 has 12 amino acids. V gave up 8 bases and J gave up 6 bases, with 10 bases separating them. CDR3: CASGSMAGELFF. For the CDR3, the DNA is TGTGCCAGCGGTTCTATGGCCGGGGAGCTGTTTTTT.

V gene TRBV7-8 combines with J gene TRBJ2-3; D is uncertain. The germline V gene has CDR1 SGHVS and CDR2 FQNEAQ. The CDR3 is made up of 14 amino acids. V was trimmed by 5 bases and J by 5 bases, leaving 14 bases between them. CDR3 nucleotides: TGTGCCAGCAGCAAGGATCATTACAAAGATACGCAGTATTTT. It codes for CASSKDHYKDTQYF.

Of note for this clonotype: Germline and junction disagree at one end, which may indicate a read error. CDR3 bases: TGTGCCAGTACCACGGACGTTAGTGGTGAAGGTTTCTTT. Amino acids: CASTTDVSGEGFF. The chain recombines TRBV19 with TRBJ1-1; D is unresolved. Germline V CDR1 and CDR2: LNHDA, SQIVND (reference sequence). The length of the CDR3 is 13 residues.

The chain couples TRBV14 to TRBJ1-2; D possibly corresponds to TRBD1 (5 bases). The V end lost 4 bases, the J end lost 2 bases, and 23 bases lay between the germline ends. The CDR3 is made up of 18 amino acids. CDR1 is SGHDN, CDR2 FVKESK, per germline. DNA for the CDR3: TGTGCCAGCAGCCTCCTCCATGCCGGGACTTTCACCAACTATGGCTACACCTTC. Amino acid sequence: CASSLLHAGTFTNYGYTF.

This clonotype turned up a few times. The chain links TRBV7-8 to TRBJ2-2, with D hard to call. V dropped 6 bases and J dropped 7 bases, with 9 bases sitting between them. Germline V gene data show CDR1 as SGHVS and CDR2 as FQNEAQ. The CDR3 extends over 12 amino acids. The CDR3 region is CASSWKVGELFF. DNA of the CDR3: TGTGCCAGCAGTTGGAAGGTCGGGGAGCTGTTTTTT.

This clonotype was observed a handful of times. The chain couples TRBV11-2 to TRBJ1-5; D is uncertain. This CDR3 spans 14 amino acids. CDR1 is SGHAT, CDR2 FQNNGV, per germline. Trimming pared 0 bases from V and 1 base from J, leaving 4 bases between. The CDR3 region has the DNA TGTGCCAGCAGCTTAGAAGCCAGCAATCAGCCCCAGCATTTT. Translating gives CASSLEASNQPQHF.

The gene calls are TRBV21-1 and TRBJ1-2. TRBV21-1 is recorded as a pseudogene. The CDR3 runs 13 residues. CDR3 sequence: CASSNLGFYGYTF. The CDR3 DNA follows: TGTGCCAGCAGCAATCTGGGGTTTTATGGCTACACCTTC.

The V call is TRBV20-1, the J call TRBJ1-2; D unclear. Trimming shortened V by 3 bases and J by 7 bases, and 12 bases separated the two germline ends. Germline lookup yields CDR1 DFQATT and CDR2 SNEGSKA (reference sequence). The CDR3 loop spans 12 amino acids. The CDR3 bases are TGCAGTGCTAGTGCGGGGTTCGGTGGCTACACCTTC. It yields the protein CSASAGFGGYTF.

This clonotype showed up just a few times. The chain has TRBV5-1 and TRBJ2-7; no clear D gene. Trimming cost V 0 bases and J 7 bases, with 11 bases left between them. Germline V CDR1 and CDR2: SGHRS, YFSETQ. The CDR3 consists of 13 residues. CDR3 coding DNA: TGCGCCAGCAGCTTGGGTCCCGTTGAAGAGCAGTACTTC. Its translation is CASSLGPVEEQYF. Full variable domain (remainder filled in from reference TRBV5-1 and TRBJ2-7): KAGVTQTPRYLIKTRGQQVTLSCSPISGHRSVSWYQQTPGQGLQFLFEYFSETQRNKGNFPGRFSGRQFSNSRSEMNVSTLELGDSALYLCASSLGPVEEQYFGPGTRLTVT.

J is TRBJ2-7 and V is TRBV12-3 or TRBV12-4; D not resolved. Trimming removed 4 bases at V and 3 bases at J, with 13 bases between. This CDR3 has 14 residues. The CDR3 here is CASSSRRTIYEQYF. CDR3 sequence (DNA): TGTGCCAGCAGTTCCCGCCGAACTATCTACGAGCAGTACTTC.

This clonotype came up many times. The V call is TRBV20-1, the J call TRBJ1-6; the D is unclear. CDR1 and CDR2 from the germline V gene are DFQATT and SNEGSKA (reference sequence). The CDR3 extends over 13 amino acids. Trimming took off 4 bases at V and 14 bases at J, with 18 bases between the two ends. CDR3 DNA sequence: TGCAGTGCTATCCACCAAATAGGGTTAACCCTCCACTTT. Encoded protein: CSAIHQIGLTLHF.

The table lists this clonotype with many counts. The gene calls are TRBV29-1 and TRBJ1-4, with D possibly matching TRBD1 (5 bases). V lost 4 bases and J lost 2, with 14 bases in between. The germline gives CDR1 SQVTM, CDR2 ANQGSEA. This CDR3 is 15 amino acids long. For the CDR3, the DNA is TGCAGCGTTGGGCGGCAGGGTGGCACTAATGAAAAACTGTTTTTT. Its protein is CSVGRQGGTNEKLFF.

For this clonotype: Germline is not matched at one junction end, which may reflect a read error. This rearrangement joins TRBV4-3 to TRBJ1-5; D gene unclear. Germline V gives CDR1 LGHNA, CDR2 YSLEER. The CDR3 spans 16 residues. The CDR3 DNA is TGCGCCAGCAGCCAAGAGATCACGCTCTCGAATCAGCCCCATCATTTT. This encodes CASSQEITLSNQPHHF.

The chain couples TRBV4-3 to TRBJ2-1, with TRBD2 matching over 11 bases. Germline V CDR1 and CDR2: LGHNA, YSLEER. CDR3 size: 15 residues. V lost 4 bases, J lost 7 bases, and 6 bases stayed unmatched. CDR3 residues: CASSRLRLAGNEQFF. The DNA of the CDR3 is TGCGCCAGCAGCCGCCTGAGACTAGCGGGAAATGAGCAGTTCTTC.

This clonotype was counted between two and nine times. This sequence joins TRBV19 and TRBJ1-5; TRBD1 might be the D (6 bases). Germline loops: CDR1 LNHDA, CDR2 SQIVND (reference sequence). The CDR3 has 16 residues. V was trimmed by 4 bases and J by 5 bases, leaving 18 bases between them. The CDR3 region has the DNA TGTGCCAGTAGTAGCCGGGGGGCTTTCTCTCATCAGCCCCAGCATTTT. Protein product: CASSSRGAFSHQPQHF.

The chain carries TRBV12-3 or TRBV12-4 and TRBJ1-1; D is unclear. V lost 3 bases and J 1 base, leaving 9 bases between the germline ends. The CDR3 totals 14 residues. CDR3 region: CASSFWWENTEAFF. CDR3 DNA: TGTGCCAGCAGTTTTTGGTGGGAGAACACTGAAGCTTTCTTT.